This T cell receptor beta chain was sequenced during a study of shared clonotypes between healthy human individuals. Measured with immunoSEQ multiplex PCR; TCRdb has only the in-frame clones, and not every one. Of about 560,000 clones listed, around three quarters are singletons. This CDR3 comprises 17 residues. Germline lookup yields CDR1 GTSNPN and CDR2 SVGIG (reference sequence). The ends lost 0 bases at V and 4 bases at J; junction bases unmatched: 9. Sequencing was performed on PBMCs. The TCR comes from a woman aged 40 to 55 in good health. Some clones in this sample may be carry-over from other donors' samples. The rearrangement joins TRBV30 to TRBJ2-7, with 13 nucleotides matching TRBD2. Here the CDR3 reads CAWSVPRTSGSGYEQYF. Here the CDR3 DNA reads TGTGCCTGGAGTGTCCCCCGGACTAGCGGGAGTGGGTACGAGCAGTACTTC.